The 14 T cell receptor beta chains given below trace back to one sample, sequenced in a study of neurological immune-mediated disorders. TCRdb fed the 5' RACE reads into MiXCR, producing one record per CDR3 protein. Among tens of thousands of distinct CDR3 sequences listed, about 10% were seen once. Time point of the sample: longitudinal time-point 1 (baseline). Sequenced material: PBMCs. Every receptor here comes from a male donor with HTLV-1-associated myelopathy (HAM/TSP).

This clonotype was observed a few times. CDR3 coding DNA: TGTGCCAGCAAGGTCGTACAAAGCAATCAGCCCCAGCATTTT. The encoded protein is CASKVVQSNQPQHF. The V gene is TRBV6-6, the J gene TRBJ1-5, with unresolved D. V was trimmed by 7 bases and J by 1 base, leaving 11 bases between them. The CDR3 loop spans 14 amino acids. Germline CDR1 and CDR2: MNHNY and SVGAGI (reference sequence).

This clonotype was detected many times. This chain uses TRBV20-1 with TRBJ1-1, with 8 bases matching TRBD1. J gave up 3 bases and V 3 bases, and 3 bases lay outside the gene matches. The CDR3 runs 13 residues. Per the germline V gene, CDR1 is DFQATT and CDR2 is SNEGSKA (reference sequence). CDR3 sequence (DNA): TGCAGTGCTAGGGGACAGGTGGACACTGAAGCTTTCTTT. Translated, it gives CSARGQVDTEAFF.

This clonotype has ten or more counts. The chain couples TRBV20-1 to TRBJ1-6; D is possibly TRBD1 (6 bases). V lost 1 base to trimming and J lost 7 bases, with 17 bases between them. Germline loops: CDR1 DFQATT, CDR2 SNEGSKA (reference sequence). The CDR3 runs to 16 residues. The CDR3 sequence: CSARAGQSGLNSPLHF. CDR3 sequence (DNA): TGCAGTGCTAGAGCCGGACAGTCAGGATTAAATTCACCCCTCCACTTT.

This clonotype was observed many times. The chain employs TRBV7-2 and TRBJ2-1, with 7 bases that match TRBD1. V lost 4 bases and J lost 12; bases outside the gene matches: 9. Germline V gene data show CDR1 as SGHTA and CDR2 as FQGNSA. The CDR3 runs to 13 residues. The CDR3 DNA reads TGTGCCAGCAGCTACAACCGACAGGGACGGCAGTTCTTC. Residues: CASSYNRQGRQFF. The full variable domain, its missing parts supplied by reference TRBV7-2 and TRBJ2-1, is GAGVSQSPSNKVTEKGKDVELRCDPISGHTALYWYRQSLGQGLEFLIYFQGNSAPDKSGLPSDRFSAERTGGSVSTLTIQRTQQEDSAVYLCASSYNRQGRQFFGPGTRLTVL.

This clonotype showed up many times. The chain has TRBV20-1 and TRBJ2-7, with D perhaps being TRBD1 or TRBD2 (5 bases each). Trimming cost V 0 bases and J 2 bases, with 17 bases left between them. Germline CDR1 and CDR2: DFQATT and SNEGSKA (reference sequence). This CDR3 is 16 amino acids long. CDR3 amino acids: CSARDPSEGRTYEQYF. The CDR3 bases are TGCAGTGCTAGAGACCCCAGTGAGGGGAGAACCTACGAGCAGTACTTC.

This clonotype occurred many times. V usage is TRBV20-1 and J usage is TRBJ2-3; 9 bases line up with TRBD1. The CDR3 covers 13 residues. Trimming cost V 0 bases and J 9 bases; bases outside gene matches: 4. Germline assignment: CDR1 DFQATT and CDR2 SNEGSKA (reference sequence). CDR3 protein: CSARDGTGRTQYF. DNA for the CDR3: TGCAGTGCTAGAGATGGGACAGGGAGGACGCAGTATTTT.

V is TRBV5-5 and J is TRBJ1-5; TRBD1 might be the D (6 bases). V was pared by 8 bases and J by 0 bases, with 21 bases between. The CDR3 spans 17 residues. Germline-derived CDR1 and CDR2 are SGHKS and YYEKEE (reference sequence). The CDR3 spells CASSPLWDTYSNQPQHF. The CDR3 DNA follows: TGTGCCAGTAGCCCCTTATGGGACACCTATAGCAATCAGCCCCAGCATTTT.

This clonotype came up many times. The chain employs TRBV5-1 and TRBJ1-1; D is unclear. Germline V lookup: CDR1 SGHRS, CDR2 YFSETQ. V was cut by 1 base and J by 8 bases, with 18 bases left in between. CDR3 size: 15 residues. CDR3 nucleotide sequence: TGCGCCAGCAGCTTGTACGGGGTCTCGCTCTACGAAGCTTTCTTT. As protein: CASSLYGVSLYEAFF.

This clonotype has at least ten counts. This chain connects TRBV6-6 to TRBJ1-1; no reliable D call. Germline V gene lookup returns CDR1 MNHNY and CDR2 SVGAGI (reference sequence). The CDR3 totals 13 residues. V was clipped by 0 bases and J by 7 bases, with 9 bases between them. Written as DNA, the CDR3 is TGTGCCAGCAGTTACTCGAGTCCGGGTGAAGCTTTCTTT. Amino acids: CASSYSSPGEAFF.

This clonotype was seen repeatedly, ten times or more. This chain uses TRBV5-1 with TRBJ1-6; 7 bases match TRBD1. The CDR3 extends over 17 amino acids. Germline-derived CDR1 and CDR2 are SGHRS and YFSETQ. V shed 0 bases, J shed 4 bases, and the junction held 7 bases outside the gene matches. This chain's CDR3 is CASSLAPPGGYNSPLHF. CDR3 in DNA: TGCGCCAGCAGCTTGGCTCCTCCAGGGGGGTATAATTCACCCCTCCACTTT.

The table lists this clonotype with many counts. This CDR3 reads CASSEAGTGNGSPLHF. The CDR3 DNA is TGTGCCAGCAGCGAGGCCGGGACAGGAAATGGTTCACCCCTCCACTTT. V and J are TRBV9 and TRBJ1-6; 8 bases match TRBD1. The CDR3 extends over 16 amino acids. Germline loops: CDR1 SGDLS, CDR2 YYNGEE. Unmatched junction bases numbered 11, after V lost 3 bases and J lost 9 bases.

The genes are TRBV12-3 or TRBV12-4 and TRBJ2-1; a weak D match, TRBD2 (5 bases). CDR3 length: 16 residues. V was clipped by 6 bases and J by 0 bases, with 15 bases between them. The CDR3 region has the DNA TGTGCCAGCAGGCCCGGACTCTTGAGCTCCTACAATGAGCAGTTCTTC. It translates to CASRPGLLSSYNEQFF.

In its sample, this clonotype was seen many times. The chain links TRBV9 to TRBJ2-3; 10 bases fit TRBD2. V was pared by 0 bases and J by 1 base, with 11 bases of the junction left unmatched. The CDR3 has 19 amino acids. The germline V gene encodes CDR1 SGDLS and CDR2 YYNGEE. CDR3 region: CASSVATSGGGGRTDTQYF. The CDR3 DNA follows: TGTGCCAGCAGCGTAGCTACGAGCGGGGGGGGAGGACGCACAGATACGCAGTATTTT.

Many counts were recorded for this clonotype. This chain uses TRBV15 with TRBJ1-5, with 8 bases identical to TRBD1. Germline lookup yields CDR1 LNHNV and CDR2 YYDKDF (reference sequence). This CDR3 contains 14 residues. J gave up 8 bases and V 2 bases, and 5 bases lay outside the gene matches. The CDR3 loop is CATSRTAGGEPQHF. The CDR3 bases are TGTGCCACCAGCAGAACCGCAGGGGGCGAGCCCCAGCATTTT.